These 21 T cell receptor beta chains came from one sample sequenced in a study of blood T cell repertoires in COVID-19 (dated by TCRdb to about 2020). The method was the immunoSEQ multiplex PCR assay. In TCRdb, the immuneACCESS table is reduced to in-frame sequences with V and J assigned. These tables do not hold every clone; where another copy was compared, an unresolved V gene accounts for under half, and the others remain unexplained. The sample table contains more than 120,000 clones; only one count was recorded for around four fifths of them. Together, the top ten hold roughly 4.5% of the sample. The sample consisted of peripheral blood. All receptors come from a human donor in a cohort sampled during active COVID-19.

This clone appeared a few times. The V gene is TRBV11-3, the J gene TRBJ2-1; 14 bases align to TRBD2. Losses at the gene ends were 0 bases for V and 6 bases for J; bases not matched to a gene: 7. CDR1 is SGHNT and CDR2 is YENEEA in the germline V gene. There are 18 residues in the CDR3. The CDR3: CASSLDEGLAGEGNEQFF. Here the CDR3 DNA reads TGTGCCAGCAGCTTAGATGAGGGACTAGCGGGAGAGGGCAATGAGCAGTTCTTC.

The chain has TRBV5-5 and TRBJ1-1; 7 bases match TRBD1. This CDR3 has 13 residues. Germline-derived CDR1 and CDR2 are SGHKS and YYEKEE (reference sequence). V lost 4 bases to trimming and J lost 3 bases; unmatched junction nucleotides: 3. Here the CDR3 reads CASSRTGDTEAFF. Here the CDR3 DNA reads TGTGCCAGCAGCCGCACAGGGGACACTGAAGCTTTCTTT.

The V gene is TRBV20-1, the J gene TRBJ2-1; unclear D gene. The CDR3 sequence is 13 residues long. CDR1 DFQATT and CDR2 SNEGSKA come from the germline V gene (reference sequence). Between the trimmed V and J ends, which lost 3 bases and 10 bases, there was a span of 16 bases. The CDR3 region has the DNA TGCAGTGCTAGTGATCAGCGCGGCCGCGAGCAGTTCTTC. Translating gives CSASDQRGREQFF.

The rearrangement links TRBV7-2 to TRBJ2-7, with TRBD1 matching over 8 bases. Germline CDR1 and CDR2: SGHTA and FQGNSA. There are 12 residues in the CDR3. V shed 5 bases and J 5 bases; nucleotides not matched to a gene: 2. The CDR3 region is CASSPGQDEQYF. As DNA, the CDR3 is TGTGCCAGCAGCCCGGGACAGGACGAGCAGTACTTC.

The CDR3 coding sequence is TGTGCCAGCAGCCCCGGGACACAGAATAACTATGGCTACACCTTC. Translation gives CASSPGTQNNYGYTF. The chain recombines TRBV4-2 with TRBJ1-2, with D possibly being TRBD1 (6 bases). Germline CDR1 LGHNA, CDR2 YNFKEQ. V gave up 4 bases and J gave up 1 base, with 13 bases separating them. This CDR3 comprises 15 residues.

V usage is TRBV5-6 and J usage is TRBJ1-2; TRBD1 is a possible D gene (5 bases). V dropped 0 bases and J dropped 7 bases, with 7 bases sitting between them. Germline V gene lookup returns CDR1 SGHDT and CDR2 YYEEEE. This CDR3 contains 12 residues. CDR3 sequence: CASSLGRGGYTF. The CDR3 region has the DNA TGTGCCAGCAGCTTGGGTAGGGGTGGCTACACCTTC.

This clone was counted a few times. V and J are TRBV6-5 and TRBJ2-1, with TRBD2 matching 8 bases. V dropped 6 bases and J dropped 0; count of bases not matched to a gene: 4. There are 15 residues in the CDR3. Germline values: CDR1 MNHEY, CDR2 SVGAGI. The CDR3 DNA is TGTGCCAGCAGGCGCGGGGGGCCCTCCTACAATGAGCAGTTCTTC. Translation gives CASRRGGPSYNEQFF.

DNA of the CDR3: TGTGCCAGCAGCTTAGACCTAGCGGGGGGCGGTCGAAAAACAGATACGCAGTATTTT. It translates to CASSLDLAGGGRKTDTQYF. This chain joins TRBV7-2 and TRBJ2-3; TRBD2 aligns across 11 bases. The V gene's germline CDR1 is SGHTA and CDR2 FQGNSA. This CDR3 comprises 19 residues. The trim removed 1 base at V and 3 bases at J, leaving 12 bases unmatched.

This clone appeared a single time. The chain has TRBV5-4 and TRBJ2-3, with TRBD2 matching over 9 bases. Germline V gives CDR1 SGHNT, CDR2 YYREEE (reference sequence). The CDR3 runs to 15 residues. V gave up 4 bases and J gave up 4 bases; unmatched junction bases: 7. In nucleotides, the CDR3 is TGTGCCAGCAGCGTAACAGCGGGGGGCGCAGATACGCAGTATTTT. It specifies CASSVTAGGADTQYF.

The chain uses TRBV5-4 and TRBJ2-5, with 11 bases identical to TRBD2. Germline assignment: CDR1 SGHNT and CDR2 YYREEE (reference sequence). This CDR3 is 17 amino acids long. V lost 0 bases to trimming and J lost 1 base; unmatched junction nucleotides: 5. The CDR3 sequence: CASSLGASGRSQETQYF. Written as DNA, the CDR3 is TGTGCCAGCAGCTTGGGGGCTAGCGGGAGGTCCCAAGAGACCCAGTACTTC.

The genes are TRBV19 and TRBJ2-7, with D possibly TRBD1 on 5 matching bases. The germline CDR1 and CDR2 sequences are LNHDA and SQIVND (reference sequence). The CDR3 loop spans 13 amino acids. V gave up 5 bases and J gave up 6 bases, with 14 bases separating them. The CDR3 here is CASSPQGSGEQYV. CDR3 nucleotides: TGTGCCAGTAGTCCCCAGGGTTCGGGCGAGCAGTACGTC.

CDR3 nucleotides: TGTGCCAGCAGTCCTCTCCTCTCTGGAAACACCATATATTTT. The encoded protein is CASSPLLSGNTIYF. V is TRBV6-5 and J is TRBJ1-3; D is unclear. Germline-derived CDR1 and CDR2 are MNHEY and SVGAGI. V was clipped by 5 bases and J by 0 bases, with 8 bases between them. The CDR3 loop spans 14 amino acids.

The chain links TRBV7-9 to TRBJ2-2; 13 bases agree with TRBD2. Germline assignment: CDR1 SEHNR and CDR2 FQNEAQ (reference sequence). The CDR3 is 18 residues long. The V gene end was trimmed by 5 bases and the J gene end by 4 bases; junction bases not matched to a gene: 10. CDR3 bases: TGTGCCAGCAGCCCAGTCAGGGGGACTAGCGGGGCCACCGGGGAGCTGTTTTTT. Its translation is CASSPVRGTSGATGELFF. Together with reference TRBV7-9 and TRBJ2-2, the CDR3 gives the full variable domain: DTGVSQNPRHKITKRGQNVTFRCDPISEHNRLYWYRQTLGQGPEFLTYFQNEAQLEKSRLLSDRFSAERPKGSFSTLEIQRTEQGDSAMYLCASSPVRGTSGATGELFFGEGSRLTVL.

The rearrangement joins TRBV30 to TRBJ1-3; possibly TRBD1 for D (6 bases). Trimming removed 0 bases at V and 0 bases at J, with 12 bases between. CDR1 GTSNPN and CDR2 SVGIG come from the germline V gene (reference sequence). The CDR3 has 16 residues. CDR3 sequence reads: CAWSVPSTGSGNTIYF. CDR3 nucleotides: TGTGCCTGGAGTGTACCCTCGACAGGCTCTGGAAACACCATATATTTT.

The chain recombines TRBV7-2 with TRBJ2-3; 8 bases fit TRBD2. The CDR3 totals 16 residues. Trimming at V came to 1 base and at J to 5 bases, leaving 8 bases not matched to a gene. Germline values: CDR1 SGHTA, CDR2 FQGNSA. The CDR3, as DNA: TGTGCCAGCAGCTTAGTCGCCGGGGGGGGGAGAGATACGCAGTATTTT. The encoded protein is CASSLVAGGGRDTQYF. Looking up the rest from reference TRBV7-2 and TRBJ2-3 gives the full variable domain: GAGVSQSPSNKVTEKGKDVELRCDPISGHTALYWYRQSLGQGLEFLIYFQGNSAPDKSGLPSDRFSAERTGGSVSTLTIQRTQQEDSAVYLCASSLVAGGGRDTQYFGPGTRLTVL.

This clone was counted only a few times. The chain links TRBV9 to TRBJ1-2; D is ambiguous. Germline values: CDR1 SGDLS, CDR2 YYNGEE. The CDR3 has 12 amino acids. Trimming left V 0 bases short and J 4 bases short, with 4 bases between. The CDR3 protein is CASSVVSYGYTF. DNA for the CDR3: TGTGCCAGCAGCGTAGTATCCTATGGCTACACCTTC.

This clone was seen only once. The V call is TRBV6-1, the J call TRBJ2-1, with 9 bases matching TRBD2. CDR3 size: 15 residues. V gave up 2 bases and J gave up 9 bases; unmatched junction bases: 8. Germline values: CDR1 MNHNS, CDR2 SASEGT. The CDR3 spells CASSELGLAGSEQFF. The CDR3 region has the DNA TGTGCCAGCAGTGAATTGGGGCTAGCGGGAAGTGAGCAGTTCTTC.

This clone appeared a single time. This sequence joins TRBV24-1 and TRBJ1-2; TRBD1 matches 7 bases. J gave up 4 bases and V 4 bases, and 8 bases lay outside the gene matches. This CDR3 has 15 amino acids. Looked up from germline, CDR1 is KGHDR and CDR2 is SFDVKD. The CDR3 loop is CATSERLRDSYGYTF. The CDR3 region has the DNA TGTGCCACCAGTGAGCGACTCCGGGACAGCTATGGCTACACCTTC.

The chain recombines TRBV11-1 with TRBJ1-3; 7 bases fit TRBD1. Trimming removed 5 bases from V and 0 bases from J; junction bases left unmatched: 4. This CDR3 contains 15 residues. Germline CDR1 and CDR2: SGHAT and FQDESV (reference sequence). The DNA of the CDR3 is TGTGCCAGCAGCAGAGGGACAGCCTCTGGAAACACCATATATTTT. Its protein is CASSRGTASGNTIYF.

The CDR3 here is CASRLSSRDDTEAFF. The CDR3 nucleotides are TGTGCCAGCAGACTTTCGAGCAGGGATGACACTGAAGCTTTCTTT. The J gene is TRBJ1-1, the V gene TRBV3-1 (or the pseudogene TRBV3-2); D perhaps matches TRBD1 (5 bases). Germline assignment: CDR1 LGHDT and CDR2 YNNKEL (reference sequence). CDR3 size: 15 residues. With 6 bases removed from V and 3 bases from J, the gap between germline ends came to 17 bases.

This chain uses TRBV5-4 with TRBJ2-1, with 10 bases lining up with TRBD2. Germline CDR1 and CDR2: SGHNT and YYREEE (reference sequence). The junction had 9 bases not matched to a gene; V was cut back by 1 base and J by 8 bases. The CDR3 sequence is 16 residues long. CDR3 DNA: TGTGCCAGCAGCTTGAGGAGCGGGAGGGCCCAGCATGAGCAGTTCTTC. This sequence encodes CASSLRSGRAQHEQFF.